A single sample is the source of the 2 T cell receptor beta chains below, sequenced in a study of cytomegalovirus exposure and HLA in healthy donors (TCRdb year 2017). The protocol used for the library was the immunoSEQ multiplex PCR assay. The multiplex PCR relied on a mix of 60 forward primers for TCR Vbeta segments and 13 reverse primers for TCR Jbeta segments. TCRdb took this table from immuneACCESS and kept in-frame rearrangements with V and J called. Such tables lack part of the clones; where checked against another copy, unresolved V genes explain under half of the gap, and the rest is unexplained. Counted in this sample were some 170,000 clones; roughly 77% of them appeared once. About 4% of the sample goes to the ten largest clones. The sequenced sample was PBMCs. These TCRs come from a man under 40 in good health and CMV-seropositive.

This CDR3 reads CASSVSHNTEAFF. CDR3 nucleotides: TGTGCCAGCAGCGTATCACACAACACTGAAGCTTTCTTT. The chain links TRBV9 to TRBJ1-1, with D unclear. Germline-derived CDR1 and CDR2 are SGDLS and YYNGEE. Trimming removed 1 base from V and 2 bases from J, with 6 bases in between. The CDR3 loop spans 13 amino acids. The entire variable domain, with the rest obtained from reference TRBV9 and TRBJ1-1, is as follows: DSGVTQTPKHLITATGQRVTLRCSPRSGDLSVYWYQQSLDQGLQFLIQYYNGEERAKGNILERFSAQQFPDLHSELNLSSLELGDSALYFCASSVSHNTEAFFGQGTRLTVV.

V usage is TRBV19 and J usage is TRBJ1-5, with 7 bases identical to TRBD1. Trimming cost V 5 bases and J 6 bases; bases outside gene matches: 7. Germline V gene data show CDR1 as LNHDA and CDR2 as SQIVND (reference sequence). The CDR3 has 14 amino acids. CDR3 bases: TGTGCCAGTAGTGAGGCAGGGGGATCTCAGCCCCAGCATTTT. Translated, it gives CASSEAGGSQPQHF.